The 12 T cell receptor beta chains below come from one sample, sequenced in a study of T cells in Graves' hyperthyroidism and ophthalmopathy. RNA transcripts gave rise to amplified TCR beta CDR3 regions. First-round RT-PCR targeting the TCR CDR3 was performed with the HTBI primer set. TCRdb re-derived calls from the multiplex PCR reads in MiXCR, one entry per CDR3 protein. This repertoire shows 300,000 to 400,000 distinct CDR3 sequences, about 18% found once; its top ten account for under 55%. Input material: blood. Receptor source: a woman aged 45-65 years with Graves' hyperthyroidism.

This clonotype was seen a few times. V and J are TRBV6-5 and TRBJ1-4, with D hard to call. V lost 2 bases and J lost 2, with 9 bases in between. Germline CDR1 is MNHEY and CDR2 is SVGAGI. CDR3 length: 15 amino acids. Here the CDR3 reads CASSYGDLTNEKLFF. The DNA of the CDR3 is TGTGCCAGCAGTTACGGGGATTTGACTAATGAAAAACTGTTTTTT.

The chain has TRBV6-2 or TRBV6-3 and TRBJ1-1; D remains unclear. Germline CDR1 is MNHEY and CDR2 is SVGEGT. The V end was cut by 6 bases, the J end by 1 base, with 15 bases between. The CDR3 runs 15 residues. As DNA, the CDR3 is TGTGCCAGCAGCGACCCGTTCAGACCGAACACTGAAGCTTTCTTT. As protein: CASSDPFRPNTEAFF.

This clonotype was seen a few times. The V and J genes are TRBV29-1 and TRBJ1-2, with D uncertain. V was pared by 0 bases and J by 4 bases, with 18 bases between. From germline, CDR1 is SQVTM and CDR2 ANQGSEA. This CDR3 region has 16 residues. The CDR3 loop is CSVEERLLSAGYGYTF. CDR3 nucleotide sequence: TGCAGCGTTGAAGAGCGGCTTCTTTCGGCGGGCTATGGCTACACCTTC.

A few counts support this clonotype. This chain connects TRBV27 to TRBJ1-1; 9 bases fit TRBD1. CDR1 and CDR2 from the germline V gene are MNHEY and SMNVEV (reference sequence). The V and J ends lost 6 bases and 2 bases, in that order; junction bases with no gene match: 4. There are 14 residues in the CDR3. The CDR3 DNA sequence: TGTGCCAGCAGCCACAGGGGGCAAAACACTGAAGCTTTCTTT. This translates into CASSHRGQNTEAFF.

This clonotype occurred a few times. The chain recombines TRBV7-3 with TRBJ1-5; D may be TRBD1 (6 bases). With 6 bases removed from V and 4 bases from J, the gap between germline ends came to 16 bases. CDR1 and CDR2 from the germline V gene are SGHTA and FQGTGA. CDR3 length: 15 amino acids. This CDR3 reads CASRDGQPENQPQHF. CDR3 nucleotide sequence: TGTGCCAGCAGAGACGGACAGCCAGAAAATCAGCCCCAGCATTTT.

The CDR3 loop reads CAIKDPQGGETQYF. The CDR3 bases are TGTGCCATCAAGGACCCACAGGGTGGAGAGACCCAGTACTTC. The chain couples TRBV10-3 to TRBJ2-5, with D possibly being TRBD1 (6 bases). Germline V gene lookup returns CDR1 ENHRY and CDR2 SYGVKD. Trimming removed 7 bases at V and 4 bases at J, with 16 bases between. The CDR3 covers 14 residues.

The V and J genes are TRBV2 and TRBJ1-6; D is unclear. Germline V gene data show CDR1 as SNHLY and CDR2 as FYNNEI. V was cut by 7 bases and J by 0 bases, with 10 bases left in between. The CDR3 spans 15 residues. CDR3 amino acids: CASKVSSSYNSPLHF. The CDR3 DNA reads TGTGCCAGCAAAGTCTCGAGCTCCTATAATTCACCCCTCCACTTT. Combining the CDR3 with reference TRBV2 and TRBJ1-6 gives the whole variable domain EPEVTQTPSHQVTQMGQEVILRCVPISNHLYFYWYRQILGQKVEFLVSFYNNEISEKSEIFDDQFSVERPDGSNFTLKIRSTKLEDSAMYFCASKVSSSYNSPLHFGNGTRLTVT.

This clonotype was counted a few times. The genes are TRBV28 and TRBJ2-7; D could derive from TRBD1 or TRBD2 (5 bases each). Germline values: CDR1 MDHEN, CDR2 SYDVKM. This CDR3 comprises 15 residues. Deletions cut 2 bases from V and 2 bases from J, with 13 bases between. The CDR3 bases are TGTGCCAGCAGTTTAAATCGGGGCTACGCCTACGAGCAGTACTTC. As protein: CASSLNRGYAYEQYF.

In nucleotides, the CDR3 is TGTGCCAGCAGCTTAGTGCCTTACGAGCAGTACTTC. Its translation is CASSLVPYEQYF. The V gene is TRBV7-9, the J gene TRBJ2-7; D not resolved. V lost 1 base and J lost 4, with 5 bases in between. This CDR3 contains 12 residues. Germline assignment: CDR1 SEHNR and CDR2 FQNEAQ (reference sequence).

This clonotype has a handful of counts. The rearrangement links TRBV3-1 to TRBJ2-5; TRBD1 agrees at 10 bases. This CDR3 is built from 14 residues. V lost 7 bases, J lost 5 bases, and 7 bases stayed unmatched. Germline CDR1 LGHDT, CDR2 YNNKEL (reference sequence). CDR3 in amino acids: CASNPGTGVETQYF. The CDR3 DNA is TGTGCCAGCAACCCCGGGACAGGGGTTGAGACCCAGTACTTC.

Ten or more counts support this clonotype. The chain has TRBV6-6 and TRBJ2-7; 12 bases are shared with TRBD1. V trimming: 2 bases; J trimming: 2 bases; junction bases outside the gene matches: 1. The germline V gene encodes CDR1 MNHNY and CDR2 SVGAGI (reference sequence). The CDR3 runs 15 residues. The CDR3 region is CASSYGTGGPYEQYF. The DNA for the CDR3 is TGTGCCAGCAGTTACGGGACAGGGGGCCCCTACGAGCAGTACTTC.

This clonotype has a count of ten or more. The V and J genes are TRBV2 and TRBJ1-2; 7 positions match TRBD1. This CDR3 has 16 amino acids. Germline V gene data show CDR1 as SNHLY and CDR2 as FYNNEI. V shed 3 bases, J shed 3 bases, and the junction held 10 bases outside the gene matches. CDR3 bases: TGTGCCAGCAGTGAGGGGGGAGGGGGCCGCTACTATGGCTACACCTTC. Its protein product is CASSEGGGGRYYGYTF.